This T cell receptor (beta chain) comes out of a study of circulating and synovial CD4+ cells in juvenile arthritis. Overall study findings and caveats: Bulk blood CD4 repertoires were more diverse than these. T cell genome counts differed by at least an order of magnitude between CPL and CD4 samples.

TCRdb keeps only in-frame clones here, not all; method: immunoSEQ multiplex PCR. The sample records tens of thousands of clones, 95% to 96% being singletons. The V end lost 2 bases, the J end lost 6 bases, and 17 bases lay between the germline ends. The germline V gene encodes CDR1 MNHNY and CDR2 SVGAGI (reference sequence). The CDR3 extends over 15 amino acids. As concerns this clone: Antigen specificity is unknown.

The rearrangement joins TRBV6-6 to TRBJ2-7, with D perhaps matching TRBD1 (7 bases). This TCR was sampled from a human donor with juvenile idiopathic arthritis. The sample was CD4+ T cells from blood. CDR3 residues: CASSYPGVSGGEQYF. The CDR3 nucleotides are TGTGCCAGCAGTTACCCGGGGGTCTCAGGGGGCGAGCAGTACTTC.